Listed below are T cell receptor beta chains from one sample, sequenced in a study of blood T cells in healthy people across ages. A single record per CDR3 protein comes from TCRdb applying MiXCR to the 5' RACE reads. The sample lists 850,000 to 1,100,000 distinct CDR3 sequences, about two fifths occurring once. Input material: blood. Receptors were obtained from a man aged 18 to 29 in good health. Each CDR3 is given with its conserved first and last residue. The D gene is left open where the match is weak. A row's size may be missing; if present it is once, few, many or a size class.

v_gene	d_gene	abundance	j_gene	CDR3nt	CDR3aa
TRBV6-2/TRBV6-3	NA	NA	TRBJ1-6	TGTGCCAGCAGCCTAATTTCAGGGAATTCACCCCTCCACTTT	CASSLISGNSPLHF
TRBV3-1	TRBD2	NA	TRBJ2-7	TGTGCCAGCAGCCAGGGAGGGAACGAGCAGTACTTC	CASSQGGNEQYF
TRBV21-1	NA	few	TRBJ1-5	TGTGCCAGCAGCAAAAGCCGCTACAACGCTAGCAATCAGCCCCAGCATTTT	CASSKSRYNASNQPQHF
TRBV29-1	TRBD2	NA	TRBJ2-2	TGCAGCGTGGCTAGCGGGGGGCACACCGGGGAGCTGTTTTTT	CSVASGGHTGELFF
TRBV28	NA	NA	TRBJ2-3	TGTGCCAGCAATACAAGACGAGACAGTACAGATACGCAGTATTTT	CASNTRRDSTDTQYF
TRBV7-8	NA	NA	TRBJ1-2	TGTGCCAGCAGCCCCAGAGGTCGGGCCATTAACTATGGCTACACCTTC	CASSPRGRAINYGYTF
TRBV5-1	NA	few	TRBJ2-7	TGCGCCAGCACCTTACAGGGCAGGGGAAACGAGCAGTACTTC	CASTLQGRGNEQYF
TRBV12-3/TRBV12-4	NA	few	TRBJ1-5	TGTGCCAGCAGTTTAGCAGGGCCCAATAGCAATCAGCCCCAGCATTTT	CASSLAGPNSNQPQHF
TRBV5-1	NA	many	TRBJ2-1	TGCGCCAGCAGCTTGTCAGGAGGAAAGAACAATGAGCAGTTCTTC	CASSLSGGKNNEQFF
TRBV20-1	NA	NA	TRBJ2-7	TGCAGTGCTAGAGATCGGGAGTACAATGAGCAGTACTTC	CSARDREYNEQYF
TRBV25-1	TRBD1	few	TRBJ1-6	TGTGCCAGCAGTGAACTGACAGGGGATTCACCCCTCCACTTT	CASSELTGDSPLHF
TRBV5-5	TRBD1	NA	TRBJ2-7	TGTGCCAGCAGCTTGGCCGGACAGGGACCCTACAATGAGCAGTACTTC	CASSLAGQGPYNEQYF
TRBV12-3/TRBV12-4	NA	many	TRBJ1-2	TGTGCCAGCAGTTTAGAGGGGAGAGGCTACACCTTC	CASSLEGRGYTF
TRBV4-3	NA	few	TRBJ2-7	TGCGCCAGCAGCCTCATAGCGGCGGGGTCTTACAATGAGCAGTACTTC	CASSLIAAGSYNEQYF
TRBV24-1	NA	NA	TRBJ2-1	TGTGCCACCAGTGGGGGACCGAGAACTGGGAATGAGCAGTTCTTC	CATSGGPRTGNEQFF
TRBV7-9	TRBD2	NA	TRBJ2-1	TGTGCCAGCAGCTTAAGCAGGACTAGCGGGAGCGATGAGCAGTTCTTC	CASSLSRTSGSDEQFF
TRBV4-3	TRBD2	few	TRBJ2-5	TGCGCCAGCAGCCAAGAAGGCTTACTAGCGGAAGAGACCCAGTACTTC	CASSQEGLLAEETQYF
TRBV6-2/TRBV6-3	TRBD1	NA	TRBJ2-2	TGTGCCAGCAGTCGCGGGACAGGGACCCGGGAGCTGTTTTTT	CASSRGTGTRELFF
TRBV4-2	NA	many	TRBJ2-1	TGTGCCAGCAGTCGCACGACGCAGAATGAGCAGTTCTTC	CASSRTTQNEQFF
TRBV12-5	TRBD1	NA	TRBJ2-3	TGTGCTAGTGGTGCAGACAGGGTTGGCACAGATACGCAGTATTTT	CASGADRVGTDTQYF
TRBV20-1	TRBD1	NA	TRBJ1-5	TGCAGTGCCCCCTCCGGGACAGGGGGCAATCAGCCCCAGCATTTT	CSAPSGTGGNQPQHF
TRBV3-1	NA	many	TRBJ2-3	TGTGCCAGCAGCCAAGACGACCTCCTTAGGCCAGATACGCAGTATTTT	CASSQDDLLRPDTQYF
TRBV24-1	NA	few	TRBJ1-2	TGTGCCACCAGTGACCGGGACATGGGACGGGGCTACACCTTC	CATSDRDMGRGYTF
TRBV7-8	NA	NA	TRBJ2-3	TGTGCCAGCAGCTTTAAACGGGTCACAGATACGCAGTATTTT	CASSFKRVTDTQYF
TRBV6-1	TRBD1	NA	TRBJ2-5	TGTGCCGGCACTTTCGGACAGGGGAATCAAGAGACCCAGTACTTC	CAGTFGQGNQETQYF
TRBV20-1	NA	once	TRBJ2-7	TGCAGTGCTAGCCCGCGGTCTCCGCCGGGCGAGCAGTACTTC	CSASPRSPPGEQYF
TRBV20-1	NA	many	TRBJ2-3	TGCAGTGCTGGGGGGCGTCCCGATACGCAGTATTTT	CSAGGRPDTQYF
TRBV7-2	TRBD1	NA	TRBJ2-1	TGTGCCAGCAGCGACCGGGACAGGGGTTATTACAATGAGCAGTTCTTC	CASSDRDRGYYNEQFF
TRBV7-2	NA	NA	TRBJ2-7	TGTGCCAGCAGCTCAACAGGGTCCTACCAGCACTCAAGCTCCTACGAGCAGTACTTC	CASSSTGSYQHSSSYEQYF
TRBV10-3	NA	NA	TRBJ2-7	TGTGCCATCAGTGTGACATTAAGAGACATCGAGCAGTACTTC	CAISVTLRDIEQYF
TRBV4-1	NA	NA	TRBJ1-1	TGCGCCAGCAGCCGAGCACAGAGGAACACTGAAGCTTTCTTT	CASSRAQRNTEAFF
TRBV19	NA	NA	TRBJ2-1	TGTGCCAGTAGTGGTACGGCCCAGGGTGAGCAGTTCTTC	CASSGTAQGEQFF
TRBV30	NA	NA	TRBJ2-2	TGTGCCTGGAAAGACTACACCGGGGAGCTGTTTTTT	CAWKDYTGELFF
TRBV2	NA	NA	TRBJ2-5	TGTGCCAGCGGTGTGGGCCTTGCGGAGACCCAGTACTTC	CASGVGLAETQYF
TRBV20-1	NA	NA	TRBJ2-5	TGCAGTGCTCTAGCGCTGGAGGGCCCGTACAATGAGCAGTACTTC	CSALALEGPYNEQYF
TRBV12-3/TRBV12-4	TRBD1	NA	TRBJ1-1	TGTGCCAGCAGTTATACAGGGGGGAACACTGAAGCTTTCTTT	CASSYTGGNTEAFF
TRBV9	NA	few	TRBJ1-2	TGTGCCAGCAGCCCAGCAGGAAATGGCAACACCTTC	CASSPAGNGNTF
TRBV12-3/TRBV12-4	NA	few	TRBJ2-3	TGTGCCAGCAGTTATAGGGGGACTTCTAGCACAGATACGCAGTATTTT	CASSYRGTSSTDTQYF
TRBV6-5	TRBD1	NA	TRBJ2-1	TGTGCCAGCAGCCCGGCGGACAGGGAAGGTGAGCAGTTCTTC	CASSPADREGEQFF
TRBV7-9	NA	NA	TRBJ1-1	TGTGCCAGCAGCTTAGAGCGTCCTTTCTTT	CASSLERPFF
TRBV4-2	NA	NA	TRBJ2-7	TGTGCCAGCAGCCAAGATATAGTGAGGCCCTACAATGAGCAGTACTTC	CASSQDIVRPYNEQYF
TRBV2	NA	NA	TRBJ1-1	TGTGCCAGCGGTGGGGGGCCCGAAGCTTTCTTT	CASGGGPEAFF
TRBV27	NA	few	TRBJ1-2	TGTGCCAGCAGTTTATCGCCAGCTAACTATGGCTACACCTTC	CASSLSPANYGYTF
TRBV5-1	NA	NA	TRBJ1-1	TGCGCCAGCAGCTTGGTAGGCGACGGGGGGAGAACTGAAGCTTTCTTT	CASSLVGDGGRTEAFF
TRBV5-1	NA	NA	TRBJ1-2	TGCGCCAGCAGCTTTACGTCAGGGTATTTTGGCTACACCTTC	CASSFTSGYFGYTF
TRBV20-1	TRBD1	NA	TRBJ1-1	TGCAGTGCTAGACCAGGGGGCATCCCTAACACTGAAGCTTTCTTT	CSARPGGIPNTEAFF
TRBV7-6	TRBD2	NA	TRBJ2-2	TGTGCCAGCAGCTTGGGACTAGCGGGACACATCGCGAACACCGGGGAGCTGTTTTTT	CASSLGLAGHIANTGELFF
TRBV4-2	NA	few	TRBJ2-1	TGTGCCAGCAGCCAAGAACCAGGGATCTACAATGAGCAGTTCTTC	CASSQEPGIYNEQFF
TRBV20-1	TRBD1	NA	TRBJ2-3	TGCAGTGCTAGAGTCAACACAGGGGTCGCCACAGATACGCAGTATTTT	CSARVNTGVATDTQYF
TRBV24-1	TRBD1	NA	TRBJ2-5	TGTGCCACCAGTGCCGGGACAGGGAAGACCCAGTACTTC	CATSAGTGKTQYF
TRBV4-3	NA	NA	TRBJ2-1	TGCGCCAGCAGCCAAGAGGTCGGCGGATACAATGAGCAGTTCTTC	CASSQEVGGYNEQFF
TRBV12-3/TRBV12-4	NA	NA	TRBJ2-2	TGTGCCAGCAGCAATTTCCTGGGCGAGGACGGGGAGCTGTTTTTT	CASSNFLGEDGELFF
TRBV6-2/TRBV6-3	NA	NA	TRBJ1-2	TGTGCCAGCAGTTCCGCCGGCACAGGGTTTTGGGGCTACACCTTC	CASSSAGTGFWGYTF
TRBV6-2/TRBV6-3	NA	NA	TRBJ1-1	TGTGCCAGCAGCCAGACATTGGGAGGGAACACTGAAGCTTTCTTT	CASSQTLGGNTEAFF